This T cell receptor beta chain originates from a study of CXCR3-negative and CXCR3-positive naive CD8 T cells (dated by TCRdb to the late 2010s). Regarding the research as a whole: In total, roughly 150 million TRB reads were obtained, or roughly 1.5 +/- 0.3 million reads per library. The diversity and physicochemical repertoire analyses included around 10 donors pooled from two independent experiments. TRBV-TRBJ cluster analysis included naive subsets from 5 or 6 donors and memory cells from 3 donors. The investigation overall reported the following: Comparably high repertoire diversity was found in both naive subsets, whereas much lower repertoire diversity was found in memory CD8+ T cells. Freshly isolated PBMCs were used for most assays because CXCR3 expression partially decreased after cryopreservation. Compared with CXCR3-negative naive cells, CXCR3-positive naive cells had TRB CDR3s with higher hydrophobicity (lower Kidera factor 4), lower energy, and higher strength and volume indices. Because surface CD5, which has been linked to self-reactivity in mice, was comparable between naive subsets, TCR interaction strength was also inferred from TRB CDR3 physicochemical properties. TRBV-TRBJ usage was similar between naive CXCR3-negative and CXCR3-positive cells from the same donor, while memory cells showed distinct patterns.

About this clonotype itself: What this receptor recognizes is not known.

Taken from cysteine to phenylalanine, the CDR3 has 16 residues. No coding sequence is recorded. CDR1 SEHNR and CDR2 FQNEAQ are derived from the germline V gene (reference sequence). The sequencer was a NextSeq 550. The Human TCR Profiling Kit (MiLaboratory) was used to make UMI-labeled 5' RACE TRB cDNA libraries. cDNA synthesis used the entire amount of extracted RNA, and PCR amplification then used the entire amount of cDNA produced. Libraries were prepared in parallel with an identical number of PCR cycles. The authors processed their data as follows. With a requirement of at least two reads per UMI, MIGEC and MiXCR extracted about 50,000 +/- 10,000 unique UMI-labeled TRB cDNA molecules per library. Each library averaged around 40,000 +/- 10,000 functional in-frame TRB CDR3 nucleotide clonotypes without stop codons. Diversity metrics, including normalized Shannon-Wiener and Chao1, were computed in VDJtools after downsampling to 5000 UMI-labeled TRB molecules per sample. VDJtools computed clonotype-size-weighted physicochemical properties of the central five CDR3 residues: interaction energy, strength, volume and Kidera factor 4. TCRdb reprocessed the reads, and each CDR3 protein sequence is entered once, without DNA. These V and J calls derive from TCRdb rather than the authors' analysis. This sample's clone table shows some 53,000 distinct CDR3 sequences. Of the sample, roughly 0.59% is held by the ten largest clones.

Each CD8+ T cell subset was flow-sorted in triplicate, with over 250,000 cells per subset placed directly into RLT lysis buffer. Naive CD8+ T cells were defined stringently as CD45RO-CCR7+CD27+CD95- to exclude memory contaminants. Peripheral blood mononuclear cells were isolated from buffy coats by standard density gradient centrifugation. A FACSAria III was used to flow-sort naive CD8+ T cells into CXCR3-negative and CXCR3-positive populations. An RNeasy Mini Kit was used to extract total RNA from the sorted cells. The sequence joins TRBV7-9 to TRBJ1-6. Input material: naive CXCR3+ CD8+ T cells from blood. This sample's cell subset or site label indicates: CD45RO-CCR7+CD27+CD95- naive CD8+ T cells expressing CXCR3 (TNR3+). The TCR originated in a human donor in good health. Some clones in this sample may be carry-over from other donors' samples. The CDR3 sequence is CASSPVLYIANSSLHF.